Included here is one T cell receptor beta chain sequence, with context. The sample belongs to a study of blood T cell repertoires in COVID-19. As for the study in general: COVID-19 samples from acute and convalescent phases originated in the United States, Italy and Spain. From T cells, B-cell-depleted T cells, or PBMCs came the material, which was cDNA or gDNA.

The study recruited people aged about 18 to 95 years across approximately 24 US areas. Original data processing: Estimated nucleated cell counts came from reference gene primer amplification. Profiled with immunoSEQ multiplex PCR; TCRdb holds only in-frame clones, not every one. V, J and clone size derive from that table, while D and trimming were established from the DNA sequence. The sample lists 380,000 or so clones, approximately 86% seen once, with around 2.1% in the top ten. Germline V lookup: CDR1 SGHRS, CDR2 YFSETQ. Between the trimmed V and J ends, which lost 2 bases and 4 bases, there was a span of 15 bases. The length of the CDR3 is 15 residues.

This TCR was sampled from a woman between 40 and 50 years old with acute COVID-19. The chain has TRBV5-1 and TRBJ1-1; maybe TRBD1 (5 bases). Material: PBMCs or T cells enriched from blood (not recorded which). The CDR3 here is CASSFVGGEGTEAFF. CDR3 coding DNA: TGCGCCAGCAGCTTCGTGGGGGGTGAAGGCACTGAAGCTTTCTTT.